Listed below are T cell receptor beta chains from one sample, sequenced in a study of brain T cells in children with intractable seizures. Clones were read by immunoSEQ multiplex PCR, and TCRdb kept only the in-frame ones, dropping some. Here the sample spans 340,000 or so clones, about 93% being singletons. The material was peripheral blood, obtained approximately 5 months after surgery. These receptors all come from a boy under two years old with tuberous sclerosis and intractable seizures. CDR3s include the opening cysteine and the closing phenylalanine or tryptophan. D genes are given only for firm matches. Some rows mark clone size as missing; the rest say once, few, many or name a class of expanded clone.

cdr3_nt: TGTGCCAGCATACCCAGTAGCGGGAGTGTGGGTGAGCAGTTCTTC; cdr3_aa: CASIPSSGSVGEQFF; d_call: TRBD2; j_call: TRBJ2-1; clone_size: .; v_call: TRBV2
cdr3_nt: TGTGCCAGTAGTATATTTGGGGCACTTAGCAATCAGCCCCAGCATTTT; cdr3_aa: CASSIFGALSNQPQHF; d_call: .; j_call: TRBJ1-5; clone_size: .; v_call: TRBV19
cdr3_nt: TGTGCCAGCAGCCTCGACGACTGGCAAGAGACCCAGTACTTC; cdr3_aa: CASSLDDWQETQYF; d_call: .; j_call: TRBJ2-5; clone_size: .; v_call: TRBV7-9
cdr3_nt: TGTGCCATCAGTGAGTCAGCAAACTGGGGTGAGCAGTTCTTC; cdr3_aa: CAISESANWGEQFF; d_call: .; j_call: TRBJ2-1; clone_size: once; v_call: TRBV10-3
cdr3_nt: TGTGCCTGGAGGGTTCAGGGAAACACCATATATTTT; cdr3_aa: CAWRVQGNTIYF; d_call: .; j_call: TRBJ1-3; clone_size: .; v_call: TRBV30
cdr3_nt: TGTGCCAGCAGCCAAGAGCCTAGCGGGGGCCCCTTCACAGATACGCAGTATTTT; cdr3_aa: CASSQEPSGGPFTDTQYF; d_call: TRBD2; j_call: TRBJ2-3; clone_size: .; v_call: TRBV4-2
cdr3_nt: TGTGCCAGCAGTCGGGGGACTAGCGGGAGGGGGGCGCAAGAGACCCAGTACTTC; cdr3_aa: CASSRGTSGRGAQETQYF; d_call: TRBD2; j_call: TRBJ2-5; clone_size: .; v_call: TRBV6-6
cdr3_nt: TGCGCCAGCAGCACAGAGAGGGGGAACACCGGGGAGCTGTTTTTT; cdr3_aa: CASSTERGNTGELFF; d_call: .; j_call: TRBJ2-2; clone_size: .; v_call: TRBV5-1
cdr3_nt: TGCGCCAGCAGTCAATCCTCCAAACCCTACGAGCAGTACTTC; cdr3_aa: CASSQSSKPYEQYF; d_call: .; j_call: TRBJ2-7; clone_size: .; v_call: TRBV23-1
cdr3_nt: TGTGCCAGCAGCGCGGGACAGGAGATTTCCTATGGCTACACCTTC; cdr3_aa: CASSAGQEISYGYTF; d_call: TRBD1; j_call: TRBJ1-2; clone_size: .; v_call: TRBV9
cdr3_nt: TGTGCCACCAGCAGGGGAACTGACTCTGGAAACACCATATATTTT; cdr3_aa: CATSRGTDSGNTIYF; d_call: .; j_call: TRBJ1-3; clone_size: once; v_call: TRBV15
cdr3_nt: TGTGCCAGCAGCCTAGGGACTAGCGGGTACAATGAGCAGTTCTTC; cdr3_aa: CASSLGTSGYNEQFF; d_call: TRBD2; j_call: TRBJ2-1; clone_size: .; v_call: TRBV11-3
cdr3_nt: TGTGCCAGCAGAACTGGCCAGGCCTACGAGCAGTACTTC; cdr3_aa: CASRTGQAYEQYF; d_call: .; j_call: TRBJ2-7; clone_size: .; v_call: TRBV7-9
cdr3_nt: TGTGCCAGCAGCTCCTCATCCACTCAGGGGGAAAAACTGTTTTTT; cdr3_aa: CASSSSSTQGEKLFF; d_call: .; j_call: TRBJ1-4; clone_size: .; v_call: TRBV9
cdr3_nt: TGTGCCTGGAGTTTGACAGGGTTTCGCAATCAGCCCCAGCATTTT; cdr3_aa: CAWSLTGFRNQPQHF; d_call: TRBD1; j_call: TRBJ1-5; clone_size: .; v_call: TRBV30
cdr3_nt: TGTGCCTGGAGTGTTGGGGGCGAAGGTGAAAAACTGTTTTTT; cdr3_aa: CAWSVGGEGEKLFF; d_call: .; j_call: TRBJ1-4; clone_size: .; v_call: TRBV30
cdr3_nt: TGTGCCTGGAGGGTATGGACCTCCTACGAGCAGTACTTC; cdr3_aa: CAWRVWTSYEQYF; d_call: .; j_call: TRBJ2-7; clone_size: .; v_call: TRBV30
cdr3_nt: TGCAGCGTTGCCCCAACAGGGGGGAAAGCTAACTATGGCTACACCTTC; cdr3_aa: CSVAPTGGKANYGYTF; d_call: TRBD1; j_call: TRBJ1-2; clone_size: .; v_call: TRBV29-1
cdr3_nt: TGTGCCATCAGGGGACACTCGAACACCGGGGAGCTGTTTTTT; cdr3_aa: CAIRGHSNTGELFF; d_call: .; j_call: TRBJ2-2; clone_size: .; v_call: TRBV10-3
cdr3_nt: TGTGCCAGCAGCGTAGGGTTAGAGGGAACTGAAGCTTTCTTT; cdr3_aa: CASSVGLEGTEAFF; d_call: .; j_call: TRBJ1-1; clone_size: .; v_call: TRBV9
cdr3_nt: TGTGCCAGCAGTTATGCCCCTCACCGAAACTATGGCTACACCTTC; cdr3_aa: CASSYAPHRNYGYTF; d_call: .; j_call: TRBJ1-2; clone_size: .; v_call: TRBV6-5
cdr3_nt: TGCAGTGCTAGATTCTATTACGAGCAGTACTTC; cdr3_aa: CSARFYYEQYF; d_call: .; j_call: TRBJ2-7; clone_size: .; v_call: TRBV20-1
cdr3_nt: TGTGCCAGCAGGGGGGGGCAGCGCGGGAGGGTCAATGAGCAGTTCTTC; cdr3_aa: CASRGGQRGRVNEQFF; d_call: .; j_call: TRBJ2-1; clone_size: .; v_call: TRBV21-1
cdr3_nt: TGTGCCAGCAGCCGAATTGACAGGGGGACTGAAGCTTTCTTT; cdr3_aa: CASSRIDRGTEAFF; d_call: TRBD1; j_call: TRBJ1-1; clone_size: .; v_call: TRBV3-1/TRBV3-2
cdr3_nt: TGTGCCAGCGGACCGGGACGGGGCACTGAAGCTTTCTTT; cdr3_aa: CASGPGRGTEAFF; d_call: .; j_call: TRBJ1-1; clone_size: once; v_call: TRBV7-8
cdr3_nt: TGTGCCAGCAGCTTAGGGAATGGCTACACCTTC; cdr3_aa: CASSLGNGYTF; d_call: .; j_call: TRBJ1-2; clone_size: .; v_call: TRBV7-8
cdr3_nt: TGTGCCAGTGATCAATCTTTTGGGACAGTCGGAATAGATACGCAGTATTTT; cdr3_aa: CASDQSFGTVGIDTQYF; d_call: TRBD1; j_call: TRBJ2-3; clone_size: .; v_call: TRBV28
cdr3_nt: TGTGCCACCAGTGATTCGGGACTGTCCTACGAGCAGTACTTC; cdr3_aa: CATSDSGLSYEQYF; d_call: .; j_call: TRBJ2-7; clone_size: .; v_call: TRBV24-1
cdr3_nt: TGTGCCACCAGTGATTTACTCGCAGGATGCTCCTACAATGAGCAGTTCTTC; cdr3_aa: CATSDLLAGCSYNEQFF; d_call: .; j_call: TRBJ2-1; clone_size: .; v_call: TRBV24-1
cdr3_nt: TGCGCCAGCGATCCCGGGACAGGGATTAGGAACACTGAAGCTTTCTTT; cdr3_aa: CASDPGTGIRNTEAFF; d_call: TRBD1; j_call: TRBJ1-1; clone_size: .; v_call: TRBV5-1
cdr3_nt: TGTGCCAGCAGCCACCCACCCTGGGGCGGGAGGACAGATACGCAGTATTTT; cdr3_aa: CASSHPPWGGRTDTQYF; d_call: TRBD2; j_call: TRBJ2-3; clone_size: .; v_call: TRBV4-2
cdr3_nt: TGTGCCAGCAGCCAAGATGGGGGGGACCGTGGCTACACCTTC; cdr3_aa: CASSQDGGDRGYTF; d_call: .; j_call: TRBJ1-2; clone_size: .; v_call: TRBV3-1/TRBV3-2
cdr3_nt: TGTGCCAGCAGTTCCATCGGGCTCAACTCTGGAAACACCATATATTTT; cdr3_aa: CASSSIGLNSGNTIYF; d_call: .; j_call: TRBJ1-3; clone_size: .; v_call: TRBV7-2
cdr3_nt: TGTGCCATCAGTGAGGACAGGCCCCCTAATGAAAAACTGTTTTTT; cdr3_aa: CAISEDRPPNEKLFF; d_call: .; j_call: TRBJ1-4; clone_size: .; v_call: TRBV10-3
cdr3_nt: TGTGCCAGCAGTTGGGCAGTACTCCCTAGCACTGAAGCTTTCTTT; cdr3_aa: CASSWAVLPSTEAFF; d_call: .; j_call: TRBJ1-1; clone_size: .; v_call: TRBV5-8
cdr3_nt: TGTGCCAGCAGCGAGGGGGTAGGTGGCTACACCTTC; cdr3_aa: CASSEGVGGYTF; d_call: .; j_call: TRBJ1-2; clone_size: .; v_call: TRBV9
cdr3_nt: TGCAGCGTCAGTAGAAGTCGGAACTACAATGAGCAGTTCTTC; cdr3_aa: CSVSRSRNYNEQFF; d_call: .; j_call: TRBJ2-1; clone_size: .; v_call: TRBV29-1